This T cell receptor (beta chain) was sequenced for a study of radiotherapy plus CTLA-4 blockade in lung cancer. About the research overall: Around 18% of enrolled patients responded objectively, and about 30% had disease control. Whole-study findings and limits: Once radiotherapy plus ipilimumab had been given, TCR clones derived from tumor expanded in blood. How blood T cell clones changed early, along with interferon-beta, reportedly forecast response best.

TCRdb keeps only in-frame clones here, not all; method: immunoSEQ multiplex PCR. The sample lists 85,000 to 90,000 clones; approximately 86% were seen once. CDR1 and CDR2 from the germline V gene are SGHTA and FQGNSA. The CDR3 sequence is 15 residues long. Trimming pared 4 bases from V and 2 bases from J, leaving 12 bases between. Points on this clone: The antigen is unknown.

In chemo-refractory metastatic non-small-cell lung cancer, patients got ipilimumab CTLA-4 blockade together with focal radiation. Sequencing was performed on peripheral blood, taken from a patient treated with radiotherapy plus ipilimumab. This chain connects TRBV7-2 to TRBJ1-5; a possible D gene is TRBD1 (5 bases). This clonotype originated in a human donor with non-small cell lung cancer that progressed on radiotherapy plus ipilimumab. The CDR3 protein is CASSSRPGGNQPQHF. The CDR3 DNA follows: TGTGCCAGCAGCTCCCGGCCGGGGGGCAATCAGCCCCAGCATTTT.